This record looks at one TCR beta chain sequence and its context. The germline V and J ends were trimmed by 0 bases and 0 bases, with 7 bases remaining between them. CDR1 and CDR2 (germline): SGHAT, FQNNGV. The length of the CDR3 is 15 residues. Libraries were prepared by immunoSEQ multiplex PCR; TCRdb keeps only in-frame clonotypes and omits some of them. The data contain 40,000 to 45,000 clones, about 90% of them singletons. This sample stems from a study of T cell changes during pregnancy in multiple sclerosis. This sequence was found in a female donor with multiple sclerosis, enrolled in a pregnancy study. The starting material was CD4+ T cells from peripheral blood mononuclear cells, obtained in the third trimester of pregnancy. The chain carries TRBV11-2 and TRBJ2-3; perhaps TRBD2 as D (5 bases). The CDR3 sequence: CASSLDGGSTDTQYF. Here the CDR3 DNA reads TGTGCCAGCAGCTTAGACGGCGGGAGCACAGATACGCAGTATTTT.